This TCR beta chain was sequenced in a study of PD-L1 blockade in urothelial cancer. The CDR3 has 16 residues. Per germline, CDR1 SSHAT and CDR2 FNYEAQ (reference sequence). This clone showed up just a few times. The junction departs from the called germline gene at one end, perhaps through a read error. Repertoires were generated with immunoSEQ multiplex PCR, while TCRdb's copy carries only in-frame clones and drops some. Among 55,000 or so clones listed, approximately 84% were seen once. The clonotype originates from a man between 35 and 55 years old with urothelial cancer. The chain recombines TRBV7-7 with TRBJ2-2, with 8 bases fitting TRBD1. This specimen was PBMCs, taken around atezolizumab (anti-PD-L1) treatment. CDR3 amino acids: CASSPAGGAGTGELFF. The DNA for the CDR3 is TGTGCTAGCAGCCCAGCAGGGGGCGCGGGCACCGGGGAGCTGTTTTTT.